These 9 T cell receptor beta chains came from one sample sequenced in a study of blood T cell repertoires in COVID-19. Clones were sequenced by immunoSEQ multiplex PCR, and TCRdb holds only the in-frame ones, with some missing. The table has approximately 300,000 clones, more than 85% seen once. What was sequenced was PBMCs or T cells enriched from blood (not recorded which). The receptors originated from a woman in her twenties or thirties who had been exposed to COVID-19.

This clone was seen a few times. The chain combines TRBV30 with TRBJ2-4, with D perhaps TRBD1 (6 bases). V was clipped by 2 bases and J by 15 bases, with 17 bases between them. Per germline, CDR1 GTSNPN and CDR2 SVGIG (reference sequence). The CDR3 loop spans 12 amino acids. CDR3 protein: CAWSSSGQGTYF. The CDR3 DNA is TGTGCCTGGAGTTCATCGGGGCAGGGGACGTACTTC.

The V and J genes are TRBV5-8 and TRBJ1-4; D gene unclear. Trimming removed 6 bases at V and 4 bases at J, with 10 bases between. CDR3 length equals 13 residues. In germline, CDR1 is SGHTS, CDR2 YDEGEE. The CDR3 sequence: CASIREGNEKLFF. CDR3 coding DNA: TGTGCCAGCATACGGGAGGGTAATGAAAAACTGTTTTTT.

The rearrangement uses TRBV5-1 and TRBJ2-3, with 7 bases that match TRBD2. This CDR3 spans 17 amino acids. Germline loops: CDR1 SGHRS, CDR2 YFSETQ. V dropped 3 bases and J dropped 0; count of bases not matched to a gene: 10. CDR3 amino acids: CASSSFSGTISTDTQYF. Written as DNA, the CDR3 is TGCGCCAGCAGCTCTTTTTCCGGGACTATAAGCACAGATACGCAGTATTTT.

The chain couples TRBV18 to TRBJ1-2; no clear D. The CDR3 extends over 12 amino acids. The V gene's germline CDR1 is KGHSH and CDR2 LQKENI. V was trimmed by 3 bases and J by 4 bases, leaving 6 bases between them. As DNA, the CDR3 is TGTGCCAGCTCACCTGAGGGCTATGGCTACACCTTC. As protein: CASSPEGYGYTF.

The CDR3 is CASSVGQELNQPQHF. In DNA, the CDR3 is TGTGCCAGCAGCGTCGGACAGGAGCTAAATCAGCCCCAGCATTTT. The chain joins TRBV9 to TRBJ1-5; 7 nucleotides align to TRBD1. Trimming cost V 2 bases and J 4 bases; bases outside gene matches: 6. Germline V lookup: CDR1 SGDLS, CDR2 YYNGEE. CDR3 size: 15 residues.

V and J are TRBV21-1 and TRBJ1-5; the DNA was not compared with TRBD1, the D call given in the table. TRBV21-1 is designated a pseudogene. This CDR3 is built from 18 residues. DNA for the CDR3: TGTGCCAGCAGCCCCGGGACAGGGGGCGTTAAAGGGGGTCAGCCCCAGCATTTT. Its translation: CASSPGTGGVKGGQPQHF.

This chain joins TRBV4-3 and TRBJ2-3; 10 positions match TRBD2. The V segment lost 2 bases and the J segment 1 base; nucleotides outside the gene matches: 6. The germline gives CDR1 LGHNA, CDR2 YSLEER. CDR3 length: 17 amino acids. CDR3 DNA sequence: TGCGCCAGCAGCCAACCAGCGGGGGGGCGAGGCACAGATACGCAGTATTTT. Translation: CASSQPAGGRGTDTQYF.

The CDR3 protein is CASSLGQGSSSPLHF. DNA of the CDR3: TGTGCCAGCAGCCTAGGACAGGGGTCTAGTTCACCCCTCCACTTT. The chain combines TRBV5-4 with TRBJ1-6; 9 bases match TRBD1. The CDR3 length is 15 residues. V gave up 4 bases and J gave up 9 bases; unmatched junction bases: 8. Germline V CDR1 and CDR2: SGHNT, YYREEE (reference sequence).

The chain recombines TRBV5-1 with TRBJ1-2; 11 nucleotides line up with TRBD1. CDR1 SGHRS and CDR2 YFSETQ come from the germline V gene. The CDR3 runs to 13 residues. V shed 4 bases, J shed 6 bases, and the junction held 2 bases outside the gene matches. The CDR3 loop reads CASSPGQGDGYTF. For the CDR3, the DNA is TGCGCCAGCAGCCCGGGACAGGGGGATGGCTACACCTTC.